This T cell receptor (beta chain) was profiled in a study of regulatory T cells in long-lasting Graves disease. Study outcomes and limitations: Newly diagnosed disease favored TRBV20-1 and TRBJ2-1 over persistent disease.

Time point indicated: newly diagnosed GD, antithyroid drugs for less than 3 months. The authors made the TCR library using RNA they extracted from PBMCs. Investigators prepared the TCR beta libraries by applying iRepertoire HTBI primers and Arm-PCR of CDR3 regions. MiXCR was run by TCRdb on the multiplex PCR reads, yielding one entry per CDR3 protein. The profile shows hundreds of thousands of distinct CDR3 sequences, about 16% of them singletons. The junction had 4 bases not matched to a gene; V was cut back by 6 bases and J by 4 bases. The CDR3 consists of 15 residues. The germline CDR1 and CDR2 sequences are MNHEY and SVGEGT. Regarding this clonotype: Its specificity is not known.

Another study also made use of these data, one on T cells in Graves' hyperthyroidism and ophthalmopathy.

This sequence joins TRBV6-2 or TRBV6-3 and TRBJ2-7; 15 bases are a match to TRBD2. The material sequenced was peripheral blood mononuclear cells (PBMCs), taken at new diagnosis, from a patient treated with antithyroid drugs. The source is a man younger than 30 with Graves disease. CDR3 in DNA: TGTGCCAGCAGGGGGACTAGCGGGAGGTCATACGAGCAGTACTTC. This translates into CASRGTSGRSYEQYF.